Each of the 31 T cell receptor beta chains below was sequenced from the same sample in a study of Graves' ophthalmopathy and Graves' hyperthyroidism. Amplified TCR beta CDR3 regions were obtained using RNA transcripts as template. First-round RT-PCR with HTBI primers preceded a second-round multiplex PCR. TCRdb redid the calling of the multiplex PCR reads with MiXCR, one entry per CDR3 protein. The sample records some 350,000 distinct CDR3 sequences, about 15% being singletons. Sequenced input: peripheral blood. Receptors were obtained from an adult woman with stable Graves' hyperthyroidism.

The J gene is TRBJ1-5, the V gene TRBV6-1; D not certain. The length of the CDR3 is 17 residues. Between the trimmed V and J ends, which lost 7 bases and 0 bases, there was a span of 19 bases. Germline CDR1 and CDR2: MNHNS and SASEGT. This CDR3 reads CASKRFYRGDSNQPQHF. CDR3 DNA: TGTGCCAGCAAACGCTTCTATCGGGGAGATAGCAATCAGCCCCAGCATTTT.

The table lists this clonotype with many counts. V is TRBV30 and J is TRBJ2-7; 10 positions match TRBD2. Unmatched junction bases numbered 6, after V lost 8 bases and J lost 2 bases. Germline lookup yields CDR1 GTSNPN and CDR2 SVGIG (reference sequence). CDR3 length: 13 residues. The CDR3 loop reads CAGRTSGAYEQYF. In DNA, the CDR3 is TGTGCCGGACGGACTAGCGGAGCCTACGAGCAGTACTTC. Combining the CDR3 with reference TRBV30 and TRBJ2-7 gives the whole variable domain SQTIHQWPATLVQPVGSPLSLECTVEGTSNPNLYWYRQAAGRGLQLLFYSVGIGQISSEVPQNLSASRPQDRQFILSSKKLLLSDSGFYLCAGRTSGAYEQYFGPGTRLTVT.

This clonotype was observed at least ten times. The gene calls are TRBV20-1 and TRBJ2-7; TRBD1 aligns across 7 bases. CDR3 length equals 14 residues. In germline, CDR1 is DFQATT, CDR2 SNEGSKA (reference sequence). The V gene end was trimmed by 4 bases and the J gene end by 3 bases; junction bases not matched to a gene: 9. CDR3 amino acids: CSAIYPGQLYEQYF. CDR3 sequence (DNA): TGCAGTGCTATTTATCCGGGACAGCTCTACGAGCAGTACTTC.

The chain joins TRBV4-1 to TRBJ2-7; D might be TRBD1 (5 bases). Per germline, CDR1 MGHRA and CDR2 YSYEKL. The CDR3 is 15 amino acids. V shed 3 bases and J shed 5 bases, with 17 bases lying between them. CDR3 amino acids: CASSHTVQDAHEQYF. CDR3 in DNA: TGCGCCAGCAGCCACACTGTACAGGATGCCCACGAGCAGTACTTC.

This clonotype was counted a few times. V is TRBV28 and J is TRBJ2-2; D call uncertain. V was shortened by 6 bases and J by 7 bases, with 9 bases between the two germline ends. CDR1 is MDHEN and CDR2 is SYDVKM in the germline V gene. There are 12 residues in the CDR3. CDR3 in DNA: TGTGCCAGCAGAAAAGGTGGCGGGGAGCTGTTTTTT. Its protein product is CASRKGGGELFF.

This clonotype was picked up many times. V and J are TRBV24-1 and TRBJ2-2; either TRBD1 or TRBD2 may supply D (5 bases each). V shed 0 bases and J shed 8 bases, with 9 bases lying between them. The CDR3 loop spans 14 amino acids. In germline, CDR1 is KGHDR, CDR2 SFDVKD. The CDR3 region has the DNA TGTGCCACCAGTGATTTGCAGAGGGGAGGGGAGCTGTTTTTT. Protein: CATSDLQRGGELFF.

This clonotype occurred many times. The J gene is TRBJ1-5, the V gene TRBV6-5, with 8 bases that match TRBD1. This CDR3 is built from 13 residues. J gave up 7 bases and V 8 bases, and 7 bases lay outside the gene matches. Germline V gene lookup returns CDR1 MNHEY and CDR2 SVGAGI. The CDR3 DNA sequence: TGTGCCAGCCTGGACAGGGCGAGGCAGCCCCAGCATTTT. Residues: CASLDRARQPQHF.

This clonotype was seen repeatedly, ten times or more. The chain joins TRBV28 to TRBJ1-1, with TRBD1 as a possible D gene (6 bases). CDR1 is MDHEN and CDR2 is SYDVKM in the germline V gene. Trimming removed 6 bases at V and 11 bases at J, with 25 bases between. The CDR3 is made up of 15 amino acids. The CDR3 nucleotides are TGTGCCAGCAGAAAATCCCCTGGGCAGGGGTCTCGCGCTTTCTTT. Protein: CASRKSPGQGSRAFF.

This clonotype was seen many times. V is TRBV24-1 and J is TRBJ2-5, with 10 nucleotides matching TRBD1. With V trimmed by 3 bases and J by 2 bases, 5 bases remained unmatched. Germline V gene data show CDR1 as KGHDR and CDR2 as SFDVKD. The CDR3 runs to 16 residues. Here the CDR3 DNA reads TGTGCCACCAGTGATGCCGGGACAGGGGTTCAAGAGACCCAGTACTTC. The encoded protein is CATSDAGTGVQETQYF.

Only a few counts were recorded for this clonotype. A single base separates this from a much larger clone, so it may be a read error. V gene TRBV11-2 combines with J gene TRBJ2-2, with a possible D match to TRBD2 (5 bases). Germline V gene sequence: CDR1 SGHAT, CDR2 FQNNGV. The length of the CDR3 is 14 residues. The CDR3 nucleotides read TGTGCCAGCAGCTTAGATCCGGGGTCCGGGGAGCTGTGTTTT. Translated, it gives CASSLDPGSGELCF.

On this clonotype: A much larger clone differs from this one at a single base, so this may be a read error. The conserved closing phenylalanine or tryptophan is absent in this CDR3, likely reflecting a read error. The chain joins TRBV12-3 or TRBV12-4 to TRBJ2-6; no firm D call. CDR3 length: 13 residues. The germline V and J ends were trimmed by 6 bases and 0 bases, with 3 bases remaining between them. CDR3 residues: CASRFSGANVLTL. Here the CDR3 DNA reads TGTGCCAGCAGATTCTCTGGGGCCAACGTCCTGACTTTG.

The rearrangement joins TRBV19 to TRBJ2-7; D gene uncertain. The CDR3 runs to 13 residues. Germline CDR1 reads LNHDA; CDR2 reads SQIVND (reference sequence). V gave up 10 bases and J gave up 6 bases, with 19 bases separating them. The CDR3 coding sequence is TGTGCCATTTTTCGGGCCCTACGATGCGAGCAGTACTTC. Translated, it gives CAIFRALRCEQYF.

The chain joins TRBV12-5 to TRBJ1-5; D uncertain. V lost 5 bases, J lost 3 bases, and 8 bases lay in between. Germline assignment: CDR1 LGHNT and CDR2 FRNRAP. The CDR3 loop spans 13 amino acids. DNA for the CDR3: TGTGCTAGTGGTGGACGGATCAATCAGCCCCAGCATTTT. Translated: CASGGRINQPQHF.

The sample holds many counts of this clonotype. V usage is TRBV30 and J usage is TRBJ1-1; D perhaps matches TRBD1 (6 bases). The germline V gene encodes CDR1 GTSNPN and CDR2 SVGIG (reference sequence). V dropped 5 bases and J dropped 4 bases, with 8 bases sitting between them. There are 11 residues in the CDR3. The CDR3 DNA follows: TGTGCCTGGCGAGGGGGCACTGAAGCTTTCTTT. It encodes CAWRGGTEAFF.

This clonotype was found many times. The genes are TRBV12-3 or TRBV12-4 and TRBJ2-5, with unresolved D. V gave up 2 bases and J gave up 5 bases, with 12 bases separating them. The CDR3 is 14 amino acids. The CDR3 coding sequence is TGTGCCAGCAGTTTACGTCGGGTAGTGGAGACCCAGTACTTC. This sequence encodes CASSLRRVVETQYF.

This clonotype was seen only once. The chain employs TRBV7-2 and TRBJ1-2; 8 nucleotides agree with TRBD1. Germline CDR1 and CDR2: SGHTA and FQGNSA. The CDR3 has 13 amino acids. Trimming took 5 bases from V and 7 from J; bases not matched to a gene: 6. CDR3 amino acids: CASSQDRESGYTF. CDR3 bases: TGTGCCAGCAGCCAGGACAGGGAGAGTGGCTACACCTTC. The whole variable domain, filled in from reference TRBV7-2 and TRBJ1-2, reads GAGVSQSPSNKVTEKGKDVELRCDPISGHTALYWYRQSLGQGLEFLIYFQGNSAPDKSGLPSDRFSAERTGGSVSTLTIQRTQQEDSAVYLCASSQDRESGYTFGSGTRLTVV.

This clonotype was observed a few times. CDR3 in amino acids: CASSYSGEGEPQHF. CDR3 DNA: TGTGCCAGCAGTTACTCAGGGGAGGGTGAGCCCCAGCATTTT. The chain employs TRBV6-5 and TRBJ1-5, with TRBD1 as a possible D gene (5 bases). CDR1 is MNHEY, CDR2 SVGAGI, per germline. V gave up 0 bases and J gave up 8 bases, with 11 bases separating them. The CDR3 is made up of 14 amino acids.

This CDR3 is CAWSGDSGRSPGELFF. The CDR3 DNA follows: TGTGCCTGGAGTGGTGATAGCGGGAGATCCCCCGGGGAGCTGTTTTTT. This chain connects TRBV30 to TRBJ2-2; TRBD2 matches 9 bases. Unmatched junction bases numbered 9, after V lost 1 base and J lost 6 bases. Per germline, CDR1 GTSNPN and CDR2 SVGIG (reference sequence). CDR3 size: 16 residues.

This clonotype was found many times. One end of the junction varies from germline; a read error may be responsible. The chain carries TRBV27 and TRBJ2-2; D gene unclear. In germline, CDR1 is MNHEY, CDR2 SMNVEV (reference sequence). The CDR3 runs to 14 residues. CDR3 bases: TGTGCCAGCAGTTTATCCTCTTCCTACTCGCTTTCTATTTTT. Amino acids: CASSLSSSYSLSIF.

The rearrangement uses TRBV27 and TRBJ1-5; no firm D call. The CDR3 has 15 residues. V dropped 6 bases and J dropped 2 bases, with 14 bases sitting between them. Germline V gene data show CDR1 as MNHEY and CDR2 as SMNVEV (reference sequence). This chain's CDR3 is CASRPHGYGNQPQHF. In DNA form, the CDR3 reads TGTGCCAGCAGACCCCACGGGTACGGCAATCAGCCCCAGCATTTT.

This clonotype was recorded at least ten times. This chain uses TRBV27 with TRBJ2-7, with D possibly TRBD1 on 5 matching bases. Germline V gene data show CDR1 as MNHEY and CDR2 as SMNVEV (reference sequence). Trimming left V 0 bases short and J 2 bases short, with 11 bases between. The CDR3 has 15 amino acids. The CDR3 nucleotides read TGTGCCAGCAGTTTATCGGTACAGGCCACCTACGAGCAGTACTTC. It specifies CASSLSVQATYEQYF.

CDR3 residues: CASLRGGGSYEQYF. Here the CDR3 DNA reads TGTGCCAGCCTGCGGGGCGGGGGATCCTACGAGCAGTACTTC. This sequence joins TRBV18 and TRBJ2-7, with 7 bases aligning to TRBD2. Germline V gives CDR1 KGHSH, CDR2 LQKENI. The CDR3 consists of 14 residues. Germline trimming cut 8 bases from V and 1 base from J; bases unmatched to any gene: 8.

This clonotype was observed at least ten times. This chain connects TRBV6-5 to TRBJ2-6; D unresolved. The ends were cut back, 0 bases at V and 2 bases at J, with 8 bases in the middle. Per germline, CDR1 MNHEY and CDR2 SVGAGI. The CDR3 covers 16 residues. The CDR3 DNA sequence: TGTGCCAGCAGTTACTCCCGAGGACCTGGGGCCAACGTCCTGACTTTC. Its translation: CASSYSRGPGANVLTF.

This clonotype has only a few counts. The chain joins TRBV19 to TRBJ1-5; 7 bases align to TRBD1. CDR1 and CDR2 (germline): LNHDA, SQIVND (reference sequence). J gave up 1 base and V 4 bases, and 7 bases lay outside the gene matches. The CDR3 contains 16 residues. The CDR3 spells CASSTPGTVSNQPQHF. The CDR3 DNA reads as TGTGCCAGTAGTACCCCCGGGACAGTAAGCAATCAGCCCCAGCATTTT.

This clonotype was seen many times. The chain links TRBV11-2 to TRBJ1-5; D unclear. The CDR3 sequence is 15 residues long. CDR1 and CDR2 (germline): SGHAT, FQNNGV. V lost 5 bases to trimming and J lost 3 bases, with 14 bases between them. CDR3 DNA: TGTGCCAGCAGCCTTCGGGGAGGCCACAATCAGCCCCAGCATTTT. It codes for CASSLRGGHNQPQHF.

The V gene is TRBV27, the J gene TRBJ1-1; TRBD1 is a possible D gene (6 bases). The CDR3 is 14 residues long. Germline V gene sequence: CDR1 MNHEY, CDR2 SMNVEV (reference sequence). Trimming left V 0 bases short and J 4 bases short, with 9 bases between. CDR3 nucleotides: TGTGCCAGCAGTTTATCGAGGGGGACCACTGAAGCTTTCTTT. Protein sequence: CASSLSRGTTEAFF.

This clonotype was recorded many times. The rearrangement joins TRBV7-2 to TRBJ1-2, with D unresolved. V was shortened by 5 bases and J by 0 bases, with 16 bases between the two germline ends. The CDR3 has 16 residues. Per the germline V gene, CDR1 is SGHTA and CDR2 is FQGNSA. CDR3 sequence reads: CASSHASGRANYGYTF. The DNA for the CDR3 is TGTGCCAGCAGCCACGCCTCCGGGCGAGCTAACTATGGCTACACCTTC.

This clonotype showed up many times. The chain uses TRBV13 and TRBJ1-2, with 10 nucleotides matching TRBD1. J lost 4 bases, V lost 5 bases, and 22 bases had no gene match. This CDR3 is 20 amino acids long. Per the germline V gene, CDR1 is PRHDT and CDR2 is FYEKMQ (reference sequence). CDR3 DNA: TGTGCCAGCAGCGCCATTTCCCCCGCTTATCCGGGACAGGGGTCCTATGGCTACACCTTC. This sequence encodes CASSAISPAYPGQGSYGYTF.

Turning to this clonotype: One junction end disagrees with the germline gene, perhaps due to a read error. This chain uses TRBV20-1 with TRBJ2-2; 12 nucleotides line up with TRBD2. The CDR3 is 16 amino acids. CDR1 DFQATT and CDR2 SNEGSKA come from the germline V gene (reference sequence). The chain's CDR3 is CSARASGRALGGELCF. The CDR3 region has the DNA TGCAGTGCTAGAGCTAGCGGGAGGGCTCTGGGCGGGGAGCTGTGTTTT.

This clonotype occurred many times. The V gene is TRBV20-1, the J gene TRBJ2-5, with 10 bases fitting TRBD1. CDR1 is DFQATT, CDR2 SNEGSKA, per germline (reference sequence). The CDR3 is made up of 14 amino acids. With V trimmed by 3 bases and J by 3 bases, 4 bases remained unmatched. The CDR3 DNA reads TGCAGTGCTAGTGGGGACAGGGGCGAAGAGACCCAGTACTTC. Its protein is CSASGDRGEETQYF.

This clonotype was detected many times. The CDR3: CAAAGAQETQYF. Here the CDR3 DNA reads TGTGCCGCCGCGGGGGCCCAAGAGACCCAGTACTTC. The V and J genes are TRBV24-1 and TRBJ2-5, with a weak D call TRBD2 (7 bases). The germline V gene encodes CDR1 KGHDR and CDR2 SFDVKD. CDR3 length: 12 residues. Trimming cost V 12 bases and J 1 base, with 11 bases left between them.